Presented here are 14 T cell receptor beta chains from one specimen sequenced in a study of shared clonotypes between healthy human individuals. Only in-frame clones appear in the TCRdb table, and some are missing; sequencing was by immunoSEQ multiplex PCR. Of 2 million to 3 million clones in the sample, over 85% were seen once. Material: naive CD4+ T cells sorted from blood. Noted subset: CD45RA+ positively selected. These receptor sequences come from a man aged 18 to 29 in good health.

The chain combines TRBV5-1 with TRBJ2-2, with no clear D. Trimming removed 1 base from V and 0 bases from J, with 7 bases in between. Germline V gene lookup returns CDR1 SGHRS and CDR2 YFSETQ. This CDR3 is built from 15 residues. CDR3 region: CASSLTSSNTGELFF. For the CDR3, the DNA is TGCGCCAGCAGCTTGACTTCCTCGAACACCGGGGAGCTGTTTTTT.

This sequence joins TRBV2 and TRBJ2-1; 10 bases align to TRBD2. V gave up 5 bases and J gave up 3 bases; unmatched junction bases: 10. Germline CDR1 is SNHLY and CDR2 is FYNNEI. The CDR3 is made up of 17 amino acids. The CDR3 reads CASSLAGSGGYYNEQFF. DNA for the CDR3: TGTGCCAGCAGTCTCGCGGGTAGCGGGGGGTACTACAATGAGCAGTTCTTC.

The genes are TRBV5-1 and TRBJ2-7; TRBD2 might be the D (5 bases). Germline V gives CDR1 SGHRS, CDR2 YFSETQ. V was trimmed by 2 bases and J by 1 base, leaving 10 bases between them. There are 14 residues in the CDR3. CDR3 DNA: TGCGCCAGCAGCTTCGACGGCGGGTCCTACGAGCAGTACTTC. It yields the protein CASSFDGGSYEQYF. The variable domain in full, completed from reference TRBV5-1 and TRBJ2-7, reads KAGVTQTPRYLIKTRGQQVTLSCSPISGHRSVSWYQQTPGQGLQFLFEYFSETQRNKGNFPGRFSGRQFSNSRSEMNVSTLELGDSALYLCASSFDGGSYEQYFGPGTRLTVT.

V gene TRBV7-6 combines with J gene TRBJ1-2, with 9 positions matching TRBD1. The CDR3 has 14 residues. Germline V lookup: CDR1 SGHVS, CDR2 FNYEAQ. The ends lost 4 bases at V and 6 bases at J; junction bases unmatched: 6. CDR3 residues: CASSSGTGKHGYTF. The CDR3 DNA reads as TGTGCCAGCAGCTCAGGGACAGGGAAGCATGGCTACACCTTC.

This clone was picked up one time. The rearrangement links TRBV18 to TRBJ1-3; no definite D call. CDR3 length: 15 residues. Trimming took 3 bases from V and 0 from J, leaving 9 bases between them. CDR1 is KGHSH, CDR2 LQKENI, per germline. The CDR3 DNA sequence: TGTGCCAGCTCACCGGAGAGTTTCTCTGGAAACACCATATATTTT. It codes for CASSPESFSGNTIYF.

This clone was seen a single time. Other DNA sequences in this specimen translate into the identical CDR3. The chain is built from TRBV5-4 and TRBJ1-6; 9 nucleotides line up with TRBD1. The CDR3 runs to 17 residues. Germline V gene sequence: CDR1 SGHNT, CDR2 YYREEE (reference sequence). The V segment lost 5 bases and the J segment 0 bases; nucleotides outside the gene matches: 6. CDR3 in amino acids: CASSSGTGSSYNSPLHF. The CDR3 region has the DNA TGTGCCAGCAGTTCCGGGACAGGGAGCTCCTATAATTCACCCCTCCACTTT. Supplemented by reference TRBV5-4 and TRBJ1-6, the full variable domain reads ETGVTQSPTHLIKTRGQQVTLRCSSQSGHNTVSWYQQALGQGPQFIFQYYREEENGRGNFPPRFSGLQFPNYSSELNVNALELDDSALYLCASSSGTGSSYNSPLHFGNGTRLTVT.

This CDR3 reads CASSLVAGTETQYF. In DNA, the CDR3 is TGTGCCAGCAGCTTAGTGGCGGGGACAGAGACCCAGTACTTC. This rearrangement joins TRBV7-6 to TRBJ2-5, with D perhaps matching TRBD2 (6 bases). V was shortened by 1 base and J by 4 bases, with 10 bases between the two germline ends. The CDR3 sequence is 14 residues long. Germline CDR1 reads SGHVS; CDR2 reads FNYEAQ.

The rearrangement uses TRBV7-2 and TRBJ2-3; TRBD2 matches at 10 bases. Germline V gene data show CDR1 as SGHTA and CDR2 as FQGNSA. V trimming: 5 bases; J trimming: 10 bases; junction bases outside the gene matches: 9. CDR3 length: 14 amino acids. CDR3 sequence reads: CASSPGLAGVAQYF. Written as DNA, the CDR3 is TGTGCCAGCAGCCCGGGGCTAGCGGGAGTAGCGCAGTATTTT. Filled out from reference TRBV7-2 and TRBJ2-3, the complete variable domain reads GAGVSQSPSNKVTEKGKDVELRCDPISGHTALYWYRQSLGQGLEFLIYFQGNSAPDKSGLPSDRFSAERTGGSVSTLTIQRTQQEDSAVYLCASSPGLAGVAQYFGPGTRLTVL.

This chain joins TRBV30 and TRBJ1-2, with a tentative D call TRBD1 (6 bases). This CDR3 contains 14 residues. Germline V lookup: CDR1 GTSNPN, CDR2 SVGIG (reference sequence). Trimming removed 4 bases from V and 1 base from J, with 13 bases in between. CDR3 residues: CAWKGGTINYGYTF. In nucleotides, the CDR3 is TGTGCCTGGAAAGGGGGGACTATTAACTATGGCTACACCTTC.

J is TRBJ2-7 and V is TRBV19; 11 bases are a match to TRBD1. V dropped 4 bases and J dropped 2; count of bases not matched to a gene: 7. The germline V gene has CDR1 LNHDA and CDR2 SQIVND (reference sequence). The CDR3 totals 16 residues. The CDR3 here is CASSSNPGQGAYEQYF. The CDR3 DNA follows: TGTGCCAGTAGTAGCAATCCGGGACAGGGGGCCTACGAGCAGTACTTC.

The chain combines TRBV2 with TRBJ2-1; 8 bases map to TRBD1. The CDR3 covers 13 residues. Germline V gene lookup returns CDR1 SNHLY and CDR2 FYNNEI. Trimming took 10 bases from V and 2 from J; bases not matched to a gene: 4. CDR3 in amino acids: CATGTGTYNEQFF. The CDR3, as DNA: TGTGCCACCGGGACAGGAACCTACAATGAGCAGTTCTTC. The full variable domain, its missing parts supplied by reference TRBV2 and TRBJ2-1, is EPEVTQTPSHQVTQMGQEVILRCVPISNHLYFYWYRQILGQKVEFLVSFYNNEISEKSEIFDDQFSVERPDGSNFTLKIRSTKLEDSAMYFCATGTGTYNEQFFGPGTRLTVL.

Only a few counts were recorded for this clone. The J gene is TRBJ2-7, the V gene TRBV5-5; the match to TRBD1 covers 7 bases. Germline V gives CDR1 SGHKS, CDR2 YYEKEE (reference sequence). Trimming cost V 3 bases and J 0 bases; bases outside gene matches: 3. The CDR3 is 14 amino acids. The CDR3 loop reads CASSSQGSSYEQYF. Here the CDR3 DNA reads TGTGCCAGCAGCTCACAGGGGAGCTCCTACGAGCAGTACTTC.

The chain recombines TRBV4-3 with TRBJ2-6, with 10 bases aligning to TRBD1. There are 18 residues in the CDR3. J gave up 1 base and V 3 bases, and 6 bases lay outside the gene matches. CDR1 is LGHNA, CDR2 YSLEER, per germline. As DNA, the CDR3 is TGCGCCAGCAGCCAGGGACAGGGGTCTCTTTCTGGGGCCAACGTCCTGACTTTC. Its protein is CASSQGQGSLSGANVLTF.

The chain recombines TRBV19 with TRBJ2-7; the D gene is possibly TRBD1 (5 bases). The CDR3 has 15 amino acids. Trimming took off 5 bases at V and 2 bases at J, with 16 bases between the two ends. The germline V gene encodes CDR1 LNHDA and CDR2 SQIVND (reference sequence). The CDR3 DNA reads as TGTGCCAGTAGTGTGTGGCAGGGCGGACCCTACGAGCAGTACTTC. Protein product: CASSVWQGGPYEQYF.